This T cell receptor beta chain was sequenced during a study of CD8 T cells in ankylosing spondylitis (dated by TCRdb to 2015 to 2018). Regarding the research as a whole: The study set out to find disease-linked TCR variants by profiling T cell receptor beta repertoires in ankylosing spondylitis patients and healthy donors. The full study cohort was made up of about 25 ankylosing spondylitis patients and 108 healthy donors. Peripheral blood was sampled, and synovial fluid was additionally collected from ankylosing spondylitis patients.

Overall study results and their limits: A TCR beta motif of seven or eight highly homologous amino acid variants appeared characteristic of blood from ankylosing spondylitis patients. In peripheral blood, the disease-linked clones were found at relatively low frequencies and had a CD8+ phenotype. The disease-linked clones were reported to be significantly enriched in matched synovial fluid samples from ankylosing spondylitis patients. Some TCR beta motif variants had previously been reported in synovial fluid and blood of reactive arthritis patients, which suggested common disease-initiation mechanisms.

Sequencing was performed on an Illumina HiSeq 2500. Quantitative 5'-RACE with molecular barcodes was used to prepare TCR beta libraries. Processing in the source paper ran as follows. A new computational method, built on a probabilistic model of VDJ rearrangement, was used to identify disease-linked TCR variants. The public reads were reprocessed in TCRdb via fastp at Q25 and MiXCR, keeping in-frame beta chains. Entries are consolidated by CDR3 protein sequence, retaining the most common genes and DNA. It is TCRdb's table, rather than the study itself, that gives the V and J calls and clone size. Here the sample has about 88,000 distinct CDR3 sequences; around 25% occur a single time. Of the sample, around three fifths is held by the ten largest clones. Its CDR3 holds 14 amino acids, cysteine through phenylalanine. The only DNA kept is the CDR3, 42 bases in frame from the first base. The germline V and J ends show losses of 8 bases and 4 bases respectively, and no gene match explains 6 bases of the junction. Sequences KGHDR (CDR1) and SFDVKD (CDR2) are obtained from the germline V gene.

On this clonotype: Its antigen is not yet known. No base-level quality is on record; no much larger clone is a single base apart.

Material for sequencing was blood, either unsorted or a sorted T cell fraction (not recorded which). The source is a male donor with ankylosing spondylitis or in good health (not recorded which). Recombination connected TRBV24-1 to TRBJ2-2; 7 junctional bases match TRBD2. The CDR3 region has the sequence CATTSGAVTGELFF. The DNA reads as follows: TGTGCCACCACCAGCGGGGCGGTCACCGGGGAGCTGTTTTTT.